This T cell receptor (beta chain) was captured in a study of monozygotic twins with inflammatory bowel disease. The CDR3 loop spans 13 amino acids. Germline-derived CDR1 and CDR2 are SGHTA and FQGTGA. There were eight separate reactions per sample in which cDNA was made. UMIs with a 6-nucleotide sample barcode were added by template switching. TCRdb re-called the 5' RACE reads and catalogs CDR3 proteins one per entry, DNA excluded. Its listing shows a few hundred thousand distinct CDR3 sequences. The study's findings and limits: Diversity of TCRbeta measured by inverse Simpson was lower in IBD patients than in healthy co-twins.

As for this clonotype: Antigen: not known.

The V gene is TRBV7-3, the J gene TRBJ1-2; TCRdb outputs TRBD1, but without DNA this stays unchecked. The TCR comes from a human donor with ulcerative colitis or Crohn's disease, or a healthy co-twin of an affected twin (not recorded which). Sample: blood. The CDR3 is CASSLGHRAGYTF.